The entry below gives a single TCR beta chain sequence along with its context. Its antigen remains unidentified. This entry comes from a study of blood T cells in healthy people across ages. Whole-study context: About one barcoded beta molecule was captured per two T cells (by template switching). Broader study findings: Diversity estimates from one million T cells were considered underestimates. In long-lived donors, naive CD4+ cell counts and diversity exceeded those of aged donors.

The authors ran a second PCR of about 7 to 12 cycles using a sample-barcoded 5' primer and a J-beta primer mix. Every molecule of cDNA carried a tag from a template-switch adaptor with 12 random nucleotides. Each CDR3 protein is one row after TCRdb ran MiXCR on the 5' RACE reads. Of 700,000 to 850,000 distinct CDR3 sequences listed, roughly 50% are singletons. The CDR3 totals 15 residues. V trimming: 4 bases; J trimming: 8 bases; junction bases outside the gene matches: 8. Germline assignment: CDR1 SGHNT and CDR2 YENEEA. This receptor was taken from an older man in good health. Input material: blood. V gene TRBV11-3 combines with J gene TRBJ2-1; TRBD2 matches 10 bases. The CDR3 DNA sequence: TGTGCCAGCAGCTCGCAGCGGGAGGGCTTGGATGAGCAGTTCTTC. This encodes CASSSQREGLDEQFF. The whole variable domain, remainder taken from reference TRBV11-3 and TRBJ2-1, is EAGVVQSPRYKIIEKKQPVAFWCNPISGHNTLYWYLQNLGQGPELLIRYENEEAVDDSQLPKDRFSAERLKGVDSTLKIQPAELGDSAVYLCASSSQREGLDEQFFGPGTRLTVL.